The 32 T cell receptor beta chains listed next were all sequenced from one sample in a study of T cell responses to AZD1222 COVID-19 vaccine. The repertoire was sequenced with immunoSEQ multiplex PCR; TCRdb's copy has only in-frame clones and lacks some. This sample has 75,000 to 95,000 clones, with about 92% found just once. Sample: peripheral blood, taken on day 0 of MenACWY control vaccination. The source of these receptors is an adult in good health.

The J gene is TRBJ1-5, the V gene TRBV7-6, with 9 bases matching TRBD1. Germline V gene lookup returns CDR1 SGHVS and CDR2 FNYEAQ. This CDR3 has 15 residues. Germline trimming cut 5 bases from V and 5 bases from J; bases unmatched to any gene: 7. CDR3 in DNA: TGTGCCAGCAGCGTCGGGACAGGGATGGATCAGCCCCAGCATTTT. Translated: CASSVGTGMDQPQHF.

The V gene is TRBV5-1, the J gene TRBJ1-6; D is unresolved. Germline CDR1 is SGHRS and CDR2 is YFSETQ. This CDR3 is 14 amino acids long. Trimming cost V 0 bases and J 7 bases, with 8 bases left between them. DNA for the CDR3: TGCGCCAGCAGCTTGGAAGGGAACAATTCACCCCTCCACTTT. Its translation is CASSLEGNNSPLHF.

In its sample, this clone was seen once. The CDR3 nucleotides read TGTGCCACCTCCGGGGGCGCGGCCCAGTACTTC. Its translation is CATSGGAAQYF. J is TRBJ2-5 and V is TRBV27; D may match TRBD1 or TRBD2 (6 bases each). Germline V lookup: CDR1 MNHEY, CDR2 SMNVEV (reference sequence). The CDR3 spans 11 residues. V was trimmed by 10 bases and J by 9 bases, leaving 15 bases between them.

V gene TRBV12-3 or TRBV12-4 combines with J gene TRBJ1-2; no clear D gene. This CDR3 is built from 13 residues. The V end was cut by 7 bases, the J end by 6 bases, with 15 bases between. CDR3 bases: TGTGCCAGCAACCCTTGGAGAGACAATGGCTACACCTTC. This codes for CASNPWRDNGYTF.

The rearrangement uses TRBV27 and TRBJ2-7; no clear D gene. Germline-derived CDR1 and CDR2 are MNHEY and SMNVEV (reference sequence). V dropped 2 bases and J dropped 7 bases, with 12 bases sitting between them. The CDR3 is 13 residues long. The CDR3 protein is CASSLKPSWEQYF. The CDR3 DNA is TGTGCCAGCAGTTTAAAACCCTCTTGGGAGCAGTACTTC.

The table lists this clone with a count of one. J is TRBJ2-3 and V is TRBV5-5; 7 bases match TRBD2. Germline assignment: CDR1 SGHKS and CDR2 YYEKEE (reference sequence). This CDR3 region has 16 residues. With 3 bases clipped from V and 4 bases from J, the junction kept 11 bases outside the gene matches. CDR3 protein: CASSSTPGRTSDTQYF. Written as DNA, the CDR3 is TGTGCCAGCAGCTCCACCCCCGGGAGGACCTCAGATACGCAGTATTTT.

This clone was seen a handful of times. The genes are TRBV30 and TRBJ1-4, with a possible D match to TRBD1 (5 bases). The V end was cut by 2 bases, the J end by 4 bases, with 14 bases between. This CDR3 region has 15 residues. The V gene's germline CDR1 is GTSNPN and CDR2 SVGIG (reference sequence). For the CDR3, the DNA is TGTGCCTGGAGTACACCCCGACAGAATAATGAAAAACTGTTTTTT. Its protein is CAWSTPRQNNEKLFF.

V and J are TRBV4-3 and TRBJ2-3; 7 nucleotides agree with TRBD1. The V gene's germline CDR1 is LGHNA and CDR2 YSLEER. J lost 4 bases, V lost 1 base, and 2 bases had no gene match. This CDR3 region has 14 residues. CDR3 coding DNA: TGCGCCAGCAGCCAAGGACAGGGCCCAGATACGCAGTATTTT. This translates into CASSQGQGPDTQYF.

This clone was counted between two and nine times. The chain recombines TRBV18 with TRBJ2-7, with a weak D call TRBD1 (5 bases). CDR1 KGHSH and CDR2 LQKENI come from the germline V gene. This CDR3 is 14 amino acids long. V was clipped by 4 bases and J by 1 base, with 11 bases between them. CDR3 in amino acids: CASSLRDSSYEQYF. The CDR3 region has the DNA TGTGCCAGCTCACTACGAGACAGTTCCTACGAGCAGTACTTC.

V gene TRBV5-1 combines with J gene TRBJ2-1, with a tentative D call TRBD2 (5 bases). Per the germline V gene, CDR1 is SGHRS and CDR2 is YFSETQ. V lost 0 bases, J lost 12 bases, and 10 bases lay in between. The CDR3 runs to 12 residues. The CDR3 is CASSLGTAVQFF. In DNA form, the CDR3 reads TGCGCCAGCAGCTTGGGGACTGCTGTGCAGTTCTTC. Supplemented by reference TRBV5-1 and TRBJ2-1, the full variable domain reads KAGVTQTPRYLIKTRGQQVTLSCSPISGHRSVSWYQQTPGQGLQFLFEYFSETQRNKGNFPGRFSGRQFSNSRSEMNVSTLELGDSALYLCASSLGTAVQFFGPGTRLTVL.

The chain joins TRBV4-2 to TRBJ1-5; no clear D. Trimming left V 0 bases short and J 2 bases short, with 14 bases between. CDR1 and CDR2 (germline): LGHNA, YNFKEQ. CDR3 length: 17 amino acids. The CDR3 bases are TGTGCCAGCAGCCAAGATCTGGCGTTCAGTGGCAATCAGCCCCAGCATTTT. It is translated as CASSQDLAFSGNQPQHF.

This clone showed up just once. This rearrangement joins TRBV11-2 to TRBJ2-7; D unresolved. The CDR3 is made up of 12 amino acids. Germline values: CDR1 SGHAT, CDR2 FQNNGV. With 0 bases removed from V and 6 bases from J, the gap between germline ends came to 6 bases. This CDR3 reads CASSLEYGEQYF. The CDR3 DNA is TGTGCCAGCAGCTTAGAGTATGGCGAGCAGTACTTC. Full variable domain (missing parts from reference TRBV11-2 and TRBJ2-7): EAGVAQSPRYKIIEKRQSVAFWCNPISGHATLYWYQQILGQGPKLLIQFQNNGVVDDSQLPKDRFSAERLKGVDSTLKIQPAKLEDSAVYLCASSLEYGEQYFGPGTRLTVT.

The chain uses TRBV11-2 and TRBJ1-4; TRBD1 matches 7 bases. CDR3 length equals 18 residues. From germline, CDR1 is SGHAT and CDR2 FQNNGV. The CDR3 loop reads CAPAKDSQGNLTNEKLFF. The CDR3 nucleotides read TGTGCTCCAGCTAAGGACTCACAGGGGAACTTAACTAATGAAAAACTGTTTTTT.

The rearrangement uses TRBV6-5 and TRBJ1-5; D remains unclear. Trimming removed 9 bases at V and 1 base at J, with 7 bases between. This CDR3 spans 12 amino acids. Per germline, CDR1 MNHEY and CDR2 SVGAGI. The CDR3 nucleotides read TGTGCCAGTGGCAAAAGCAATCAGCCCCAGCATTTT. It encodes CASGKSNQPQHF.

The rearrangement uses TRBV10-3 and TRBJ1-3; possibly TRBD1 for D (6 bases). The CDR3 is made up of 16 amino acids. V was pared by 5 bases and J by 0 bases, with 14 bases between. CDR1 ENHRY and CDR2 SYGVKD come from the germline V gene. This chain's CDR3 is CAISPGTPSSGNTIYF. CDR3 sequence (DNA): TGTGCCATCAGTCCTGGGACACCTAGCTCTGGAAACACCATATATTTT.

The chain combines TRBV7-2 with TRBJ2-2, with TRBD2 matching 11 bases. V dropped 6 bases and J dropped 4; count of bases not matched to a gene: 4. In germline, CDR1 is SGHTA, CDR2 FQGNSA. The CDR3 length is 15 residues. This CDR3 reads CASRQGTSGTGELFF. The CDR3 DNA is TGTGCCAGCAGGCAAGGGACTAGCGGCACCGGGGAGCTGTTTTTT.

This chain connects TRBV12-3 or TRBV12-4 to TRBJ1-1; 10 nucleotides match TRBD1. V lost 8 bases to trimming and J lost 3 bases; unmatched junction nucleotides: 3. The CDR3 runs 13 residues. The CDR3 spells CASGQGEDTEAFF. CDR3 DNA sequence: TGTGCCAGCGGACAGGGGGAGGACACTGAAGCTTTCTTT.

V gene TRBV5-1 combines with J gene TRBJ2-7, with no clear D. The CDR3 length is 16 residues. CDR1 and CDR2 from the germline V gene are SGHRS and YFSETQ. V lost 0 bases and J lost 0, with 13 bases in between. The CDR3 reads CASSLDVSASSYEQYF. For the CDR3, the DNA is TGCGCCAGCAGCTTGGATGTCAGCGCCTCCTCCTACGAGCAGTACTTC.

The V and J genes are TRBV4-1 and TRBJ2-1; D gene unclear. Germline V gives CDR1 MGHRA, CDR2 YSYEKL. V was trimmed by 0 bases and J by 12 bases, leaving 15 bases between them. The CDR3 has 14 residues. The CDR3 is CASSQDIGRMVQFF. As DNA, the CDR3 is TGCGCCAGCAGCCAAGATATTGGACGGATGGTGCAGTTCTTC.

The chain carries TRBV9 and TRBJ2-2; 10 bases line up with TRBD2. Germline CDR1 and CDR2: SGDLS and YYNGEE. The CDR3 runs 17 residues. With V trimmed by 2 bases and J by 6 bases, 10 bases remained unmatched. The CDR3 DNA follows: TGTGCCAGCAGCGTGGGGCTAGCGGGAGAATGGGCCGGGGAGCTGTTTTTT. Translated, it gives CASSVGLAGEWAGELFF.

The genes are TRBV6-5 and TRBJ1-4; D is ambiguous. The CDR3 consists of 13 residues. Trimming shortened V by 7 bases and J by 0 bases, and 6 bases separated the two germline ends. Germline assignment: CDR1 MNHEY and CDR2 SVGAGI. The CDR3 nucleotides are TGTGCCAGCACCCGCTCAACTAATGAAAAACTGTTTTTT. This sequence encodes CASTRSTNEKLFF.

The chain combines TRBV11-2 with TRBJ2-5; 7 bases are a match to TRBD2. The CDR3 runs to 14 residues. V shed 5 bases and J 1 base; nucleotides not matched to a gene: 4. Germline CDR1 SGHAT, CDR2 FQNNGV. CDR3 amino acids: CASSRERGQETQYF. In DNA, the CDR3 is TGTGCCAGCAGCCGGGAGCGGGGCCAAGAGACCCAGTACTTC.

The V call is TRBV5-6, the J call TRBJ1-5; tentatively, D is TRBD1 (5 bases). Germline V CDR1 and CDR2: SGHDT, YYEEEE. Trimming stripped 5 bases from V and 3 bases from J, with 15 bases between. The CDR3 extends over 15 amino acids. In DNA form, the CDR3 reads TGTGCCAGCAGTCGTATGGACACTACCAATCAGCCCCAGCATTTT. It yields the protein CASSRMDTTNQPQHF.

The chain links TRBV6-2 or TRBV6-3 to TRBJ2-2; a weak D match, TRBD2 (6 bases). V was shortened by 0 bases and J by 5 bases, with 7 bases between the two germline ends. CDR1 is MNHEY, CDR2 SVGEGT, per germline. The CDR3 has 14 residues. CDR3 loop: CASSYSGGTGELFF. The CDR3 bases are TGTGCCAGCAGTTACTCTGGGGGGACCGGGGAGCTGTTTTTT.

This chain uses TRBV6-2 or TRBV6-3 with TRBJ2-3, with TRBD2 matching over 15 bases. In germline, CDR1 is MNHEY, CDR2 SVGEGT. The junction had 9 bases not matched to a gene; V was cut back by 4 bases and J by 1 base. The CDR3 spans 19 residues. The CDR3 loop reads CASSSRTSGRVLGTDTQYF. The CDR3 DNA is TGTGCCAGCAGTTCCCGGACTAGCGGGAGGGTATTGGGCACAGATACGCAGTATTTT.

The chain couples TRBV5-1 to TRBJ2-7, with a tentative D call TRBD1 (5 bases). Trimming took 3 bases from V and 0 from J, leaving 16 bases between them. The CDR3 is 16 residues long. Looked up from germline, CDR1 is SGHRS and CDR2 is YFSETQ. The CDR3 region has the DNA TGCGCCAGCAGCTCAACGACAGACCTCAGCTCCTACGAGCAGTACTTC. It codes for CASSSTTDLSSYEQYF.

This chain links TRBV9 with TRBJ2-2; D is unclear. V was clipped by 1 base and J by 2 bases, with 6 bases between them. Looked up from germline, CDR1 is SGDLS and CDR2 is YYNGEE. The CDR3 spans 14 residues. For the CDR3, the DNA is TGTGCCAGCAGCGTAAGTCCTAACACCGGGGAGCTGTTTTTT. Its protein is CASSVSPNTGELFF.

This rearrangement joins TRBV2 to TRBJ2-5; D ambiguous. The germline CDR1 and CDR2 sequences are SNHLY and FYNNEI. The CDR3 is 15 amino acids. Trimming removed 3 bases at V and 1 base at J, with 12 bases between. CDR3 in DNA: TGTGCCAGCAGTGAGGATCGATCGAGCCAAGAGACCCAGTACTTC. It yields the protein CASSEDRSSQETQYF.

The chain has TRBV28 and TRBJ1-3; 8 nucleotides agree with TRBD1. Germline assignment: CDR1 MDHEN and CDR2 SYDVKM. The CDR3 contains 16 residues. V was clipped by 5 bases and J by 0 bases; unmatched bases: 6. CDR3 coding DNA: TGTGCCAGCAGTAGGACAGGGCTGAGCTCTGGAAACACCATATATTTT. Protein product: CASSRTGLSSGNTIYF.

The rearrangement joins TRBV2 to TRBJ1-1; D might be TRBD1 (5 bases). V lost 4 bases and J 0 bases, leaving 15 bases between the germline ends. Germline lookup yields CDR1 SNHLY and CDR2 FYNNEI. This CDR3 comprises 16 residues. CDR3 bases: TGTGCCAGCAGTGCGTCTCAGGGTGGGTTGAACACTGAAGCTTTCTTT. Translating it yields CASSASQGGLNTEAFF.

The chain joins TRBV2 to TRBJ1-1; 7 positions agree with TRBD1. The CDR3 contains 15 residues. Looked up from germline, CDR1 is SNHLY and CDR2 is FYNNEI. V dropped 5 bases and J dropped 3; count of bases not matched to a gene: 9. CDR3 residues: CASSPDRRMDTEAFF. In nucleotides, the CDR3 is TGTGCCAGCAGTCCGGACAGGAGGATGGACACTGAAGCTTTCTTT.

The rearrangement joins TRBV6-5 to TRBJ2-3, with 9 bases identical to TRBD1. This CDR3 has 15 amino acids. CDR1 is MNHEY and CDR2 is SVGAGI in the germline V gene. With V trimmed by 6 bases and J by 3 bases, 7 bases remained unmatched. The CDR3 nucleotides read TGTGCCAGCAGGCCAACAGGGGGCGGTACAGATACGCAGTATTTT. Amino acids: CASRPTGGGTDTQYF.